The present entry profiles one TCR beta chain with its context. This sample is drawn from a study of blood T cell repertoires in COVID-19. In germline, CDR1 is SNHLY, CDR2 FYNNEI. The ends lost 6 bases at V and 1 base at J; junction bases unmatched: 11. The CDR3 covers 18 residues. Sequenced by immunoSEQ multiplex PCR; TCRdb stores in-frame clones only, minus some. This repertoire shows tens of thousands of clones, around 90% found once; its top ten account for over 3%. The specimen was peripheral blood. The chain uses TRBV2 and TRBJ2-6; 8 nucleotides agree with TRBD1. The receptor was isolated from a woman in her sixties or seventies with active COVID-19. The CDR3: CASRVSGGASSGANVLTF. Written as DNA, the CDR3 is TGTGCCAGCAGGGTCTCAGGGGGCGCTAGTTCTGGGGCCAACGTCCTGACTTTC.